The present T cell receptor (beta chain) was sequenced within a study of shared clonotypes between healthy human individuals. Adult Caucasians living in Nashville, Tennessee made up all of the donors. As processed by the authors: Because ImmunoSEQ provided only junction sequences with no quality scores, the filtering differed. Some clones are missing from TCRdb's copy, which holds only in-frame ones; the method was immunoSEQ multiplex PCR. V, J and clone size are taken as reported in that table, and D and trimming were inferred from the DNA itself. Of 950,000 to 1,200,000 clones listed, 60% to 80% were seen once; the top ten hold 0.85% to 1%. Study findings and constraints: A few donors shared around 5.1% of their naive CD4 clonotypes. In contrast to clonotypes shared by all four donors, non-shared clonotypes had lower generation probabilities.

Germline V gives CDR1 MDHEN, CDR2 SYDVKM. Trimming took 5 bases from V and 2 from J, leaving 7 bases between them. This CDR3 has 14 amino acids. Comment on this clone: The antigen remains unidentified.

Material for sequencing was memory CD4+ T cells from PBMCs. Subset indicated: CD45RA-negative fraction. J is TRBJ2-6 and V is TRBV28; tentatively, D is TRBD1 (5 bases). The sequence derives from a man between 18 and 35 years old in good health. Some clones in this sample may be carry-over from other donors' samples. The CDR3 bases are TGTGCCAGCAGTAACAGGCCTGGGGCCAACGTCCTGACTTTC. Encoded protein: CASSNRPGANVLTF.